A single sample gave rise to the 9 T cell receptor beta chains below, sequenced in a study of cytomegalovirus exposure and HLA in healthy donors. PCR amplification relied on 60 Vbeta primers (plus 13 Jbeta primers). TCRdb's table, derived via immunoSEQ multiplex PCR, lists solely in-frame clones and lacks some. The sample contains about 180,000 clones, around 82% of which appear only once. Sequencing input: PBMCs. Receptor source: a man aged 35 to 55 in good health and CMV-seronegative.

The V and J genes are TRBV6-6 and TRBJ1-4; 9 positions match TRBD1. The CDR3 sequence is 14 residues long. Per the germline V gene, CDR1 is MNHNY and CDR2 is SVGAGI (reference sequence). V was pared by 4 bases and J by 7 bases, with 4 bases of the junction left unmatched. The chain's CDR3 is CASSWDRVGEKLFF. In DNA, the CDR3 is TGTGCCAGCAGTTGGGACAGGGTGGGTGAAAAACTGTTTTTT.

J is TRBJ2-3 and V is TRBV10-3, with TRBD2 matching over 13 bases. CDR1 is ENHRY, CDR2 SYGVKD, per germline. After removal of 10 bases from V and 4 bases from J, the junction contained 8 bases not matched to a gene. There are 15 residues in the CDR3. The CDR3 DNA reads TGTGCCAGCAGACTAGCGGGAGGACGCGCAGATACGCAGTATTTT. Translated, it gives CASRLAGGRADTQYF.

This clone was seen just once. The J gene is TRBJ1-1, the V gene TRBV27, with D possibly being TRBD1 (5 bases). V was trimmed by 6 bases and J by 2 bases, leaving 13 bases between them. Germline-derived CDR1 and CDR2 are MNHEY and SMNVEV (reference sequence). This CDR3 has 14 amino acids. CDR3 nucleotide sequence: TGTGCCAGCAGCATAGGGGCCGGAAACACTGAAGCTTTCTTT. Translating it yields CASSIGAGNTEAFF.

The V gene is TRBV30, the J gene TRBJ2-1; 8 bases match TRBD2. The CDR3 loop spans 14 amino acids. Germline V CDR1 and CDR2: GTSNPN, SVGIG (reference sequence). Trimming at V came to 4 bases and at J to 4 bases, leaving 6 bases not matched to a gene. CDR3 in amino acids: CAWNAGGRYNEQFF. For the CDR3, the DNA is TGTGCCTGGAATGCGGGAGGACGTTACAATGAGCAGTTCTTC.

The genes are TRBV5-4 and TRBJ2-7; no firm D call. With 3 bases removed from V and 3 bases from J, the gap between germline ends came to 7 bases. This CDR3 region has 12 residues. Per germline, CDR1 SGHNT and CDR2 YYREEE (reference sequence). The CDR3 reads CASSSNSYEQYF. CDR3 DNA sequence: TGTGCCAGCAGCTCCAACAGCTACGAGCAGTACTTC.

The chain employs TRBV5-6 and TRBJ1-1; D is undetermined. In germline, CDR1 is SGHDT, CDR2 YYEEEE. V was pared by 9 bases and J by 1 base, with 19 bases between. The CDR3 totals 15 residues. The CDR3 spells CATFRGLIGNTEAFF. The CDR3 DNA is TGTGCCACATTCAGAGGTTTAATAGGGAACACTGAAGCTTTCTTT.

This clone showed up just once. This chain uses TRBV7-2 with TRBJ2-5; possible D gene TRBD1, 5 bases. Per the germline V gene, CDR1 is SGHTA and CDR2 is FQGNSA. This CDR3 has 14 residues. The V end was cut by 4 bases, the J end by 1 base, with 10 bases between. The CDR3: CASSSRQLQETQYF. The CDR3 bases are TGTGCCAGCAGCTCGCGACAGCTCCAAGAGACCCAGTACTTC. Based on the CDR3 plus reference TRBV7-2 and TRBJ2-5, the full variable domain is GAGVSQSPSNKVTEKGKDVELRCDPISGHTALYWYRQSLGQGLEFLIYFQGNSAPDKSGLPSDRFSAERTGGSVSTLTIQRTQQEDSAVYLCASSSRQLQETQYFGPGTRLLVL.

The chain links TRBV19 to TRBJ2-2; the match to TRBD2 covers 9 bases. The germline V gene has CDR1 LNHDA and CDR2 SQIVND (reference sequence). This CDR3 has 14 residues. J was trimmed by 6 bases and V by 9 bases; bases with no gene match: 8. The CDR3 sequence: CARLSGRIAGELFF. The CDR3 DNA is TGTGCCAGGCTTAGCGGGAGAATAGCCGGGGAGCTGTTTTTT. Supplemented by reference TRBV19 and TRBJ2-2, the full variable domain reads DGGITQSPKYLFRKEGQNVTLSCEQNLNHDAMYWYRQDPGQGLRLIYYSQIVNDFQKGDIAEGYSVSREKKESFPLTVTSAQKNPTAFYLCARLSGRIAGELFFGEGSRLTVL.

CDR3 region: CASSLLSRTGSDNEQFF. CDR3 DNA sequence: TGTGCCAGCAGCTTATTGTCACGGACAGGGAGCGACAATGAGCAGTTCTTC. V and J are TRBV7-8 and TRBJ2-1; 8 bases are a match to TRBD1. Trimming removed 2 bases from V and 5 bases from J; junction bases left unmatched: 11. Germline V gene lookup returns CDR1 SGHVS and CDR2 FQNEAQ. The CDR3 spans 17 residues.